This is a list of T cell receptor beta chains from one sample in a study of blood T cell repertoires in COVID-19. Assay used: immunoSEQ multiplex PCR; TCRdb lists only in-frame clones, some missing. The data contain about 390,000 clones, 80% to 90% of them singletons. Source material: PBMCs or T cells enriched from blood (not recorded which). The receptors here all came from a woman aged 50 to 60 who had recovered from COVID-19. Both conserved end residues are part of each CDR3. A D gene is named only where the DNA matches it firmly. Size is stated for part of the rows, as once, few or many counts, or as a class when the clone is expanded.

abundance,j_gene,v_gene,d_gene,len,CDR3nt,CDR3aa
once,TRBJ1-1,TRBV28,NA,16,TGTGCCAGCACCTTAGGGGCCGGGTCCTGGGGGACTGAGGCTTTCTTT,CASTLGAGSWGTEAFF
NA,TRBJ1-1,TRBV5-4,NA,15,TGTGCCAGCAGCAGACGGAATCCAGGGAAAACTGAAGCTTTCTTT,CASSRRNPGKTEAFF
NA,TRBJ1-1,TRBV12-3/TRBV12-4,NA,13,TGTGCCAGCAGTTTTGGGAGAACAAGTGAAGCTTTCTTT,CASSFGRTSEAFF
NA,TRBJ2-5,TRBV7-6,TRBD2,14,TGTGCCAGCAGCCCCGACGGGGGGGGAGAGACCCAGTACTTC,CASSPDGGGETQYF
NA,TRBJ2-2,TRBV2,NA,11,TGTGCCAGCGTTATCACCGGGGAGCTGTTTTTT,CASVITGELFF
NA,TRBJ2-1,TRBV18,TRBD2,15,TGTGCCAGCTCACCTACTAGCGGGGTATCAGATGAGCAGTTCTTC,CASSPTSGVSDEQFF
NA,TRBJ2-3,TRBV27,TRBD2,16,TGTGCCAGCAGTTTCCGGACTAGCGGACCCACAGATACGCAGTATTTT,CASSFRTSGPTDTQYF
NA,TRBJ2-1,TRBV5-8,NA,14,TGTGCCAGCAGCCCTTTTGACAGACGCGATGAGCAGTTCTTC,CASSPFDRRDEQFF
NA,TRBJ1-2,TRBV12-5,TRBD1,15,TGTGCTAGTGGCCAAGTCTCCGGGACAGTCGGGGGCTACACCTTC,CASGQVSGTVGGYTF
NA,TRBJ2-5,TRBV7-9,TRBD2,16,TGTGCCAGCAGCTATCTAGCGGGGGAGATCCAAGAGACCCAGTACTTC,CASSYLAGEIQETQYF
NA,TRBJ1-3,TRBV9,TRBD1,16,TGTGCCAGCAGCGCCGAAAGACAGGGAATAGGAAACACCATATATTTT,CASSAERQGIGNTIYF
few,TRBJ1-3,TRBV7-2,NA,16,TGTGCCAGCAGCTTACAGAGAGGGGGCTCTGGAAACACCATATATTTT,CASSLQRGGSGNTIYF
NA,TRBJ1-2,TRBV7-2,NA,14,TGTGCCAGCAGCCCCACGAGGGTCGCTTATGGCTACACCTTC,CASSPTRVAYGYTF
NA,TRBJ2-7,TRBV2,TRBD2,15,TGTGCCAGCAGTGAATGGGTTAGCGGGTCCTACGAGCAGTACTTC,CASSEWVSGSYEQYF
NA,TRBJ2-7,TRBV7-8,TRBD1,14,TGTGCCAGCAGCTCGGACAGGATCCACGGCGAGCAGTACTTC,CASSSDRIHGEQYF
NA,TRBJ1-1,TRBV28,TRBD1,14,TGTGCCAGCAGTTTTCAGGGGGCGCGAACTGAAGCTTTCTTT,CASSFQGARTEAFF
NA,TRBJ1-1,TRBV12-3/TRBV12-4,NA,11,TGTGCCAGCACCTCGTTCGCTGAAGCTTTCTTT,CASTSFAEAFF
NA,TRBJ2-5,TRBV6-1,NA,17,TGTGCCAGCAGTGCCGACCGCCGTGCCGTACTACAAGAGACCCAGTACTTC,CASSADRRAVLQETQYF
NA,TRBJ1-6,TRBV4-1,TRBD1,15,TGCGCCAGCAGCCAAGGGGACAGCCATAATTCACCCCTCCACTTT,CASSQGDSHNSPLHF
once,TRBJ2-3,TRBV5-4,NA,15,TGTGCCAGCAGCTTGGGGACTACTAGCACAGATACGCAGTATTTT,CASSLGTTSTDTQYF
NA,TRBJ2-4,TRBV10-3,NA,16,TGTGCCATCAGTGACCACAGGGGAGGTGGGCGAAACATTCAGTACTTC,CAISDHRGGGRNIQYF
NA,TRBJ1-2,TRBV2,TRBD1,14,TGTGCCAGCAGTGAGAACAGGGGGGCCTATGGCTACACCTTC,CASSENRGAYGYTF
NA,TRBJ1-6,TRBV7-2,TRBD1,18,TGTGCCAGCAGCTTAGGGTTCAAGCGGACAGGGTGGGAGTGGGCCCTCCACTTT,CASSLGFKRTGWEWALHF
once,TRBJ1-2,TRBV27,NA,13,TGTGCCAGCAGTTTGGCGAACAGGGATGGCTACACCTTC,CASSLANRDGYTF
NA,TRBJ2-2,TRBV13,TRBD1,13,TGTGCCAGCAGCCGGACAGGGGCCGGGGAGCTGTTTTTT,CASSRTGAGELFF
few,TRBJ2-2,TRBV12-5,TRBD2,15,TGTGCTAGTGGTTTGAAGCGGGGAAACGCCGGGGAGCTGTTTTTT,CASGLKRGNAGELFF
NA,TRBJ1-5,TRBV19,NA,12,TGTGCCAGTAGTATATCGGGGAGCCCCCAGCATTTT,CASSISGSPQHF
NA,TRBJ1-2,TRBV4-1,NA,12,TGCGCCAGCAGCCAAGACGGAGATGGCTACACCTTC,CASSQDGDGYTF
NA,TRBJ2-1,TRBV4-1,TRBD2,15,TGCGCCAGCAGACCGACTAGCGGCGATTACAATGAGCAGTTCTTC,CASRPTSGDYNEQFF
NA,TRBJ2-7,TRBV4-1,NA,15,TGCGCCAGCAGCTTAACCGGGACAAACTCCTACGAGCAGTACTTC,CASSLTGTNSYEQYF
NA,TRBJ1-1,TRBV29-1,NA,12,TGCAGCGTCGCGGACATCCGCACTGAAGCTTTCTTT,CSVADIRTEAFF
NA,TRBJ1-3,TRBV7-2,NA,14,TGTGCCAGCAGCTTAGTTAGATCTGGAAACACCATATATTTT,CASSLVRSGNTIYF
NA,TRBJ2-1,TRBV30,TRBD2,17,TGTGCCTGGAGTGTTTATTGGGGGAGGGGATTTGCCAATGAGCAGTTCTTC,CAWSVYWGRGFANEQFF
NA,TRBJ2-2,TRBV5-1,TRBD1,15,TGCGCCAGCAGCTTACGGGACAGATTCACCGGGGAGCTGTTTTTT,CASSLRDRFTGELFF
NA,TRBJ1-1,TRBV30,TRBD1,11,TGTGCCTCGGAGGGGGCCACTGAAGCTTTCTTT,CASEGATEAFF
few,TRBJ1-4,TRBV27,NA,14,TGTGCCAGCAGTTTATATAGGGAGACTGAAAAACTGTTTTTT,CASSLYRETEKLFF
once,TRBJ2-2,TRBV7-8,TRBD1,16,TGTGCCAGCAGCTTACCCAGGGGGCAGGCCACCGGGGAGCTGTTTTTT,CASSLPRGQATGELFF
NA,TRBJ1-2,TRBV19,TRBD1,15,TGTGCCAGTAACCACCGGGACAGGGGGCTTAATGGCTACACCTTC,CASNHRDRGLNGYTF
NA,TRBJ2-7,TRBV27,TRBD1,14,TGTGCCAGCAGTTTGGTCGTCAGGGGGCCCGAGCAGTACTTC,CASSLVVRGPEQYF
NA,TRBJ2-2,TRBV2,NA,14,TGTGCCAGCAGTGTTGAAAGAGACACCGGGGAGCTGTTTTTT,CASSVERDTGELFF
few,TRBJ2-3,TRBV19,TRBD2,16,TGTGCCAGTAGCCTACTAGCGGGGGCTCTCACAGATACGCAGTATTTT,CASSLLAGALTDTQYF
NA,TRBJ2-1,TRBV10-3,TRBD2,19,TGTGCCACCAGGTCCGGGACTAGCGGGGGTGGGAGCTCCTACAATGAGCAGTTCTTC,CATRSGTSGGGSSYNEQFF
NA,TRBJ2-5,TRBV5-1,NA,12,TGCGCCAGCAGCTTGGCCGGTGAGACCCAGTACTTC,CASSLAGETQYF
NA,TRBJ2-1,TRBV6-5,TRBD2,14,TGTGCCAGCAGCAGGGATCTAACGGGGGGTGAGCAGTTCTTC,CASSRDLTGGEQFF
once,TRBJ1-1,TRBV6-5,TRBD1,14,TGTGCCAGCAGGCCGGGACAGGGGAACACTGAAGCTTTCTTT,CASRPGQGNTEAFF